These T cell receptor beta chains were read from a single sample in a study of T cells in Graves' hyperthyroidism and ophthalmopathy. TCRdb fed the multiplex PCR reads into MiXCR, producing one record per CDR3 protein. The data show about 400,000 distinct CDR3 sequences, 15% to 19% seen once. The sample consisted of blood. Source of these receptors: a woman aged 18 to 35 with Graves' hyperthyroidism. Both conserved end residues are part of each CDR3. D genes are given only for firm matches. The size entry is marked missing in some rows and otherwise reads once, few, many or a size class.

few	NA	TRBV20-1	TRBJ1-2	TGCAGTGCTACGGACCGACTACAGGGATCCTCCTATGGCTACACCTTC	CSATDRLQGSSYGYTF
few	NA	TRBV20-1	TRBJ2-4	TGCAGTGCTAGGGAGGGGGAAGGGGCCAAAAACATTCAGTACTTC	CSAREGEGAKNIQYF
NA	NA	TRBV20-1	TRBJ2-2	TGCAGTGCTAGTCCAGGGGAGGACACCGGGGAGCTGTTTTTT	CSASPGEDTGELFF
many	NA	TRBV5-8	TRBJ2-5	TGTGCCAGCAGCCACAACAGGGAAGAGACCCAGTACTTC	CASSHNREETQYF
many	NA	TRBV7-2	TRBJ1-5	TGTGCCAGCAGCTTAAGGGCGGGAGAATGGGGCCATCAGCCCCAGCATTTT	CASSLRAGEWGHQPQHF
few	NA	TRBV24-1	TRBJ2-1	TGTGCCACCAGTGGGGTTGACGAGCAGTTCTTC	CATSGVDEQFF
many	TRBD1	TRBV27	TRBJ2-7	TGTGCCAGCAGTTATTTTTCTGGGACAGGGCATTTCGAGCAGTACTTC	CASSYFSGTGHFEQYF
few	NA	TRBV6-1	TRBJ2-7	TGTGCCAGCAGTCAAACCCGGGACACGGCCCACGAGCAGTACTTC	CASSQTRDTAHEQYF
NA	NA	TRBV4-2	TRBJ2-7	TGTGCCAGCAGCCAGGCGGGCAAATCCTACGAGCAGTACTTC	CASSQAGKSYEQYF
once	NA	TRBV7-9	TRBJ1-2	TGTGCCAGCAGCTTAGGCCGGTCAGGGACTACGAAGTATGGCTACACCTTC	CASSLGRSGTTKYGYTF
many	NA	TRBV2	TRBJ2-7	TGTGCCAGCAACCCGTGGCAGGGATTGTACGAGCAGTACTTC	CASNPWQGLYEQYF
many	TRBD2	TRBV13	TRBJ2-3	TGTGCCAGCAGCTTAGGCGGGGGGGACACAGATACGCAGTATTTT	CASSLGGGDTDTQYF
many	NA	TRBV3-1	TRBJ2-1	TGTGCCAGCACCGGGGGTTCCTACAATGAGCAGTTCTTC	CASTGGSYNEQFF
NA	NA	TRBV14	TRBJ1-2	TGTGCCAGCAGCGAGGGGTTCGGCTATGGCTACACCTTC	CASSEGFGYGYTF
NA	NA	TRBV20-1	TRBJ1-3	TGCAGTGCTAGAGCAGACACGCCTGGAAACACCATATATTTT	CSARADTPGNTIYF
many	TRBD2	TRBV13	TRBJ2-1	TGTGCCAGCAGCTCTTGGACTAGCGGGAGTAGTTCCTACAATGAGCAGTTCTTC	CASSSWTSGSSSYNEQFF
few	NA	TRBV29-1	TRBJ2-2	TGCAGCGTTGAGGGGGCGCCCGCCGGGGAGCTGTTTTTT	CSVEGAPAGELFF
NA	TRBD2	TRBV20-1	TRBJ2-1	TGCAGTGCTACTACTAGCGGCTCCTACAATGAGCAGTTCTTC	CSATTSGSYNEQFF
many	TRBD1	TRBV3-1	TRBJ1-5	TGTGCCAGCAGCCAAGATCAGGGGGTGGGTCAGCCCCAGCATTTT	CASSQDQGVGQPQHF
NA	TRBD2	TRBV11-2	TRBJ2-5	TGTGCCGGCAGCCCCCTAGGGTTAGCGGGACACTTC	CAGSPLGLAGHF
many	NA	TRBV9	TRBJ2-5	TGTGCCAGCAGCGTAAGGGCAGTCAAAGAGACCCAGTACTTC	CASSVRAVKETQYF
many	NA	TRBV28	TRBJ2-2	TGTGCCAGCAAACGGGACAATTTCAACACCGGGGAGCTGTTTTTT	CASKRDNFNTGELFF
many	TRBD2	TRBV5-4	TRBJ2-7	TGTGCCAGCAGCTCGGATAGCGGGAGGTCTTCCTACGAGCAGTACTTC	CASSSDSGRSSYEQYF
few	TRBD1	TRBV29-1	TRBJ1-1	TGCAGCGTTGCGGCCGGGACAGGGAGAACTGAAGCTTTCTTT	CSVAAGTGRTEAFF
NA	NA	TRBV7-9	TRBJ1-2	TGTGCCAGCAGCTTAGCGGGGGAATATAACTATGGCTACACCTTC	CASSLAGEYNYGYTF
NA	NA	TRBV7-9	TRBJ1-6	TGTGCCAGCACCCAGGAACCGGCGGGTTCACCCCTCCACTTT	CASTQEPAGSPLHF
many	TRBD1	TRBV6-1	TRBJ1-1	TGTGCCAGCAGGAAACCCGGGACAGGGGGGTCTGAAGCTTTCTTT	CASRKPGTGGSEAFF
few	NA	TRBV19	TRBJ1-5	TGTGCCAGTAGTATAGACAGATGGAATCAGCCCCAGCATTTT	CASSIDRWNQPQHF
NA	NA	TRBV7-3	TRBJ1-2	TGTGCCAGCAGCCCCTCCCCTTCATATGGCTACACCTTC	CASSPSPSYGYTF
few	NA	TRBV29-1	TRBJ2-1	TGCAGCGTTGAACGAATTGGTCGGGGCAATGAGCAGTTCTTC	CSVERIGRGNEQFF
NA	NA	TRBV13	TRBJ2-1	TGTGCCAGCAGGCCGATCACCTATTCCTACAATGAGCAGTTCTTC	CASRPITYSYNEQFF
NA	NA	TRBV29-1	TRBJ2-7	TGCAGCGGTGGGGCAGGGGCCTACGAGCAGTACTTC	CSGGAGAYEQYF
many	TRBD1	TRBV2	TRBJ1-4	TGTGCCAGCAGGGGACAGGGTTATGAAAAACTGTTTTTT	CASRGQGYEKLFF
NA	NA	TRBV11-1	TRBJ1-2	TGTGCCAGCAGCTTAGGACCCTCCCGGACACACTATGGCTACACCTTC	CASSLGPSRTHYGYTF
few	NA	TRBV4-1	TRBJ1-6	TGCGCCAGCAGCCAATGGATCGTGGGGACCGATGATTCACCCCTCCACTTT	CASSQWIVGTDDSPLHF
many	TRBD2	TRBV11-2	TRBJ2-5	TGTGCCAGCAGCTTAGTGGGCGGGGGGCTCCAAGAGACCCAGTACTTC	CASSLVGGGLQETQYF
NA	NA	TRBV5-1	TRBJ2-5	TGCGCCAGCAGCTTGGAAGAATCGGAGACCCAGTACTTC	CASSLEESETQYF
NA	TRBD2	TRBV5-6	TRBJ2-3	TGTGCCAGCAGCGGAGGACTAGCGGGAGCCCAGGGCACAGATACGCAGTATTTT	CASSGGLAGAQGTDTQYF
many	NA	TRBV27	TRBJ1-1	TGTGCCAGCACCACAGGCCTGAACACTGAAGCTTTCTTT	CASTTGLNTEAFF
many	NA	TRBV24-1	TRBJ2-1	NA	CATSDLDKARLDEQFF
many	NA	TRBV7-3	TRBJ2-3	TGTGCCAGCAGCCCCGGGGCAGCTAGCACAGATACGCAGTATTTT	CASSPGAASTDTQYF
many	TRBD1	TRBV27	TRBJ1-2	TGTGCCAGCCGCAAAGGGACAGGGGGCCGTGGCTACACCTTC	CASRKGTGGRGYTF
many	TRBD1	TRBV20-1	TRBJ1-5	TGCAGTGCTAGAGCCCCCGGGACAGGGCTTCAATTAGATCAGCCCCAGCATTTT	CSARAPGTGLQLDQPQHF
many	TRBD1	TRBV6-2/TRBV6-3	TRBJ1-1	TGTGCCAGCAGTCGGACAGGGTGGAACACTGAAGCTTTCTTT	CASSRTGWNTEAFF
NA	NA	TRBV29-1	TRBJ1-1	TGCAGCGTTGAAGATCAGGGGAGAGTCACTGAAGCTTTCTTT	CSVEDQGRVTEAFF
NA	TRBD1	TRBV2	TRBJ2-1	TGTGCCAGCGACCGGGACAGGGTCTACAATGAGCAGTTCTTC	CASDRDRVYNEQFF